What follows describes a single T cell receptor (beta chain). What it binds is not known. Constant-segment-primed 5'RACE gave TCR alpha and TCR beta cDNA libraries with sample barcodes and UMIs. One entry per CDR3 protein, called by TCRdb with MiXCR from the 5' RACE reads. The sample yields about 270,000 distinct CDR3 sequences, roughly 15% seen once. This CDR3 has 16 amino acids. V gave up 1 base and J gave up 3 bases, with 13 bases separating them. Germline values: CDR1 SEHNR, CDR2 FQNEAQ (reference sequence). These data are taken from a study of T-cell memory formation after mild COVID-19. Study-wide findings and caveats: There was a balanced CD4/CD8 profile in clones contracting day 15 to 85, and later expanders leaned CD4+.

The receptor comes from an adult woman who had mild COVID-19 (a few samples of this study predate the infection). Cell type and time point are not known. J is TRBJ1-5 and V is TRBV7-9; D unclear. Sequencing was done on a sample of PBMCs or a T cell subset sorted from them (not recorded which). CDR3 sequence reads: CASSLGLSGANQPQHF. The DNA of the CDR3 is TGTGCCAGCAGCTTAGGCCTCAGCGGCGCCAATCAGCCCCAGCATTTT.